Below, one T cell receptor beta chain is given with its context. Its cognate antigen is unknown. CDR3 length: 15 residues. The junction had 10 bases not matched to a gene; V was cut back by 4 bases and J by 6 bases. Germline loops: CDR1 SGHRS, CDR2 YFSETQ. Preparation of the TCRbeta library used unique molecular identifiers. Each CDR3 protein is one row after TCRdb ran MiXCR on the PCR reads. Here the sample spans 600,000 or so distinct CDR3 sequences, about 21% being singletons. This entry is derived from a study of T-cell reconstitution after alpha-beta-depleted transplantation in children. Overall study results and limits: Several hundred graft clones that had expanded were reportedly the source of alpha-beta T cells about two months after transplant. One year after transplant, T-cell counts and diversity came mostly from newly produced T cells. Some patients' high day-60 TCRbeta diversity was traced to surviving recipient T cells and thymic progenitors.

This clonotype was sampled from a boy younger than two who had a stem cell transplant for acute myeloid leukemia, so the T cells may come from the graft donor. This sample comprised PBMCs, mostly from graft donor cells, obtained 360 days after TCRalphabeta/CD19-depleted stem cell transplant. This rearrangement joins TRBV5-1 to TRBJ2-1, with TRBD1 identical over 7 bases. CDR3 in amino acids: CASSATGALSNEQFF. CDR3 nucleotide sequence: TGCGCCAGCAGCGCTACAGGGGCCCTCAGCAATGAGCAGTTCTTC.